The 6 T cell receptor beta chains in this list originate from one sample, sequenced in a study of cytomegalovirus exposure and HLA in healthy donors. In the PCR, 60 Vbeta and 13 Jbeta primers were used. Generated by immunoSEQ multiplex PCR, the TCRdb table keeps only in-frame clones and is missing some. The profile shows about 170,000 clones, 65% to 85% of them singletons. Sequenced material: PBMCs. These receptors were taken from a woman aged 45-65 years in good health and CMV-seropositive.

CDR3 coding DNA: TGTGCCAGCACCCACCACAGGGGAACTAATGAAAAACTGTTTTTT. It translates to CASTHHRGTNEKLFF. The chain links TRBV6-5 to TRBJ1-4, with 7 bases fitting TRBD1. This CDR3 is 15 amino acids long. Germline values: CDR1 MNHEY, CDR2 SVGAGI. The J segment lost 1 base and the V segment lost 7 bases, leaving 6 bases of the junction unmatched.

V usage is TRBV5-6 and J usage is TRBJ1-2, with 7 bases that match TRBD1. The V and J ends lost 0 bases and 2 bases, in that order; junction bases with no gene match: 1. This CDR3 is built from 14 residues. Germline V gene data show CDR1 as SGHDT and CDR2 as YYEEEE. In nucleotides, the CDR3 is TGTGCCAGCAGCTTGGTGGGACAGAACTATGGCTACACCTTC. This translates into CASSLVGQNYGYTF.

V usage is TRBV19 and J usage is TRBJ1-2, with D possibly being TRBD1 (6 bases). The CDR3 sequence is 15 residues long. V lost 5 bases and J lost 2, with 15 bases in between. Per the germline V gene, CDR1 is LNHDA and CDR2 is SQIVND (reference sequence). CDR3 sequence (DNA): TGTGCCAGTAGTCCCCGGGGGGGACAAAACTATGGCTACACCTTC. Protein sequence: CASSPRGGQNYGYTF.

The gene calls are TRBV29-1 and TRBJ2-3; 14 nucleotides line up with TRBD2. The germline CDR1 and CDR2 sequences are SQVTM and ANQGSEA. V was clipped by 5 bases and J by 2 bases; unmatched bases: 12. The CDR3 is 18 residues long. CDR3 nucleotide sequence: TGCAGCGTTAAGGGACTAGCGGGAGACCTCCCCTCCACAGATACGCAGTATTTT. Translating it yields CSVKGLAGDLPSTDTQYF.

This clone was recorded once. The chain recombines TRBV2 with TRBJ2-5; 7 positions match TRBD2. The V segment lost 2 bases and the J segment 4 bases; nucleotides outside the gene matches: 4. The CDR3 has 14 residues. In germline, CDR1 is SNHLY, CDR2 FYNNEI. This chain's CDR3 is CASSEPSGRETQYF. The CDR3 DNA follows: TGTGCCAGCAGTGAACCTAGCGGCAGAGAGACCCAGTACTTC.

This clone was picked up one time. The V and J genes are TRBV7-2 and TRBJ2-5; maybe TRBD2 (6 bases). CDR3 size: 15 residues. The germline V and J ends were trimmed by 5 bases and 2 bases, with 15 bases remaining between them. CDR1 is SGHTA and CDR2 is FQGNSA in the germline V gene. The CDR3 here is CASSRTAGLQETQYF. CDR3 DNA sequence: TGTGCCAGCAGCCGTACGGCGGGACTTCAAGAGACCCAGTACTTC.